This T cell receptor beta chain was recovered during a study of T cell responses to AZD1222 COVID-19 vaccine. Study results and limitations: It was only 6 or 7 AZD1222 recipients who were seropositive at baseline. All repertoire sampling was performed exclusively after the peak T cell response. Across the whole spike, CD4 TCRs peaked at regions 160-218 and 743-854.

Worth noting for this clone: The antigen is undetermined.

The table came from immunoSEQ multiplex PCR; TCRdb's copy has only in-frame clones and leaves some out. The repertoire consists of just under 150,000 clones, with 70% to 90% occurring once and the leading ten covering less than 6%. The sequence derives from an adult who received the AZD1222 COVID-19 vaccine. The sample was peripheral blood, taken 28 days after the second AZD1222 dose.

Here the CDR3 DNA reads TGTGCCGGAAAAGGGGGACACCTCAGCAATCAGCCCCAGCATTTT. Translation gives CAGKGGHLSNQPQHF. The chain carries TRBV6-5 and TRBJ1-5, with a possible D match to TRBD1 (6 bases). Trimming stripped 11 bases from V and 1 base from J, with 18 bases between. The CDR3 contains 15 residues. Germline V gene lookup returns CDR1 MNHEY and CDR2 SVGAGI.